This T cell receptor (beta chain) derives from a study of blood T cell repertoires in COVID-19. Overall study context: The United States, Italy and Spain supplied acute and convalescent COVID-19 samples. PBMCs, B-cell-depleted T cells, or T cells provided the cDNA or gDNA that made up the material.

Source study methods: Nucleated cell counts were estimated from reference gene primer amplification. Libraries were prepared by immunoSEQ multiplex PCR; TCRdb keeps only in-frame clonotypes and omits some of them. For V, J and clone size, that table is used; D and trimming come from the DNA. The table shows about 180,000 clones, with about 91% occurring only once. The length of the CDR3 is 12 residues. CDR1 and CDR2 (germline): SEHNR, FQNEAQ (reference sequence). V shed 3 bases and J shed 10 bases, with 10 bases lying between them. This clone was seen a handful of times. This chain links TRBV7-9 with TRBJ2-1; D not resolved. Material: peripheral blood. The sequence was obtained from a woman aged 30 to 39 with acute or convalescent COVID-19. The CDR3 spells CASSFILEEQFF. The CDR3 region has the DNA TGTGCCAGCAGCTTCATCCTCGAGGAGCAGTTCTTC. The whole variable domain, filled in from reference TRBV7-9 and TRBJ2-1, reads DTGVSQNPRHKITKRGQNVTFRCDPISEHNRLYWYRQTLGQGPEFLTYFQNEAQLEKSRLLSDRFSAERPKGSFSTLEIQRTEQGDSAMYLCASSFILEEQFFGPGTRLTVL.